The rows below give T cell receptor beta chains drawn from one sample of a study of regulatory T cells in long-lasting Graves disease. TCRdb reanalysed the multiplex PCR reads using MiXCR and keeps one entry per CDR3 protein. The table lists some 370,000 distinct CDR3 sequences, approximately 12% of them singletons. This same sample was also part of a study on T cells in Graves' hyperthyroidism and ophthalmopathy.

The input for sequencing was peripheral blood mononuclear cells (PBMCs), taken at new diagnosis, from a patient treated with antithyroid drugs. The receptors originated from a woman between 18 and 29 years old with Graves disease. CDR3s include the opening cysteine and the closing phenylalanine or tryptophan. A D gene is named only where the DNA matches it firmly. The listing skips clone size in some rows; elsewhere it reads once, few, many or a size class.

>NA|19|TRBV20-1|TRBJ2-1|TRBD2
TGCAGTGCTAGAGCCCCGACTAGCGGGGGGGCCTGGGAATACAATGAGCAGTTCTTC
CSARAPTSGGAWEYNEQFF
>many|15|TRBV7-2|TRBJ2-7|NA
TGTGCCAGCAGCTTAAAAGGGACAACCGGAGTCGAGCAGTACTTC
CASSLKGTTGVEQYF
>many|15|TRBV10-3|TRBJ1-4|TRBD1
TGTGCCATCAGCCCGGGGCAGGGGGCAACTGAAAAACTGTTTTTT
CAISPGQGATEKLFF
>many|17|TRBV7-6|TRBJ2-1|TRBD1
TGTGCCAGCAGCTACCCACAGGGGGATAGCTCCTACAATGAGCAGTTCTTC
CASSYPQGDSSYNEQFF
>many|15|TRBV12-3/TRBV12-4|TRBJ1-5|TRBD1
TGTGCCAGCAGGAGGACAGGGGATAGCAATCAGCCCCAGCATTTT
CASRRTGDSNQPQHF
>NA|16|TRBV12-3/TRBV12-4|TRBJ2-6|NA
TGTGCCAGCAGGGCAGGACTGACCTCTGGGGCCAACGTCCTGACTTTC
CASRAGLTSGANVLTF
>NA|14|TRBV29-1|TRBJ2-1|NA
TGCAGCGTGAAGGGCATTTGGGCGTACAATGAGCAGTTCTTC
CSVKGIWAYNEQFF
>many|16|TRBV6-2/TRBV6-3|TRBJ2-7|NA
TGTGCCAGCAGTTACTTTTCCCGGGTAGGAGGCGACGAGCAGTACTTC
CASSYFSRVGGDEQYF
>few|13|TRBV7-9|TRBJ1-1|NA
TGTGCCAGCAGCTGGAATGAGGACACTGAAGCTTTCTTT
CASSWNEDTEAFF
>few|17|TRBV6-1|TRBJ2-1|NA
TGTGCCAGCAGTCTCCCTGGGCACTCCTATTCCTACAATGAGCAGTTCTTC
CASSLPGHSYSYNEQFF
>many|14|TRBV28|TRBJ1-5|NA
TGTGCCAGCAGTTTGGATGGAGGAGGTCAGCCCCAGCATTTT
CASSLDGGGQPQHF
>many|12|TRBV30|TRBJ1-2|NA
TGTGCCTGGAGGGCTACGCTGAGGGGCTACACCTTC
CAWRATLRGYTF
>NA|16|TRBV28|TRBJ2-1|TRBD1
TGTGCCAGCAGCCCAGTCGGGACAGGGGCTTACAATGAGCAGTTCTTC
CASSPVGTGAYNEQFF
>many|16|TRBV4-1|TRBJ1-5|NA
TGCGCCAGCACCCCAGGAAGCCCCTTTGGCAATCAGCCCCAGCATTTT
CASTPGSPFGNQPQHF
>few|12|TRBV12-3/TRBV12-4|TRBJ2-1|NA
TGTGTCAGCAGTCCAATGGGCGATGAGCAGTTCTTC
CVSSPMGDEQFF
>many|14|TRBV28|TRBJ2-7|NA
TGTGCCAGCAGTGCCTGGACGGCGACCTACGAGCAGTACTTC
CASSAWTATYEQYF
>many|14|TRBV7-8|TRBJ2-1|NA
TGTGCCAGCAGCTTAGAAAGCGGATACAATGAGCAGTTCTTC
CASSLESGYNEQFF
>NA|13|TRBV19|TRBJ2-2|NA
TGTGCCAGTAGTATGCGGTACAGCGGGGAGCTGTTTTTT
CASSMRYSGELFF
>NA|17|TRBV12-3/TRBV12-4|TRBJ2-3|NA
TGTGCCAGCCCTTCCGCGGGCCGGACGGGGAGCACAGATACGCAGTATTTT
CASPSAGRTGSTDTQYF
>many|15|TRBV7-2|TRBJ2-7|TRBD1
TGTGCCAGCAGCACCCGGACAGGGTACTCCTACGAGCAGTACTTC
CASSTRTGYSYEQYF
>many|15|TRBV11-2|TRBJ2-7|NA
TGTGCCAGCAGCTTGTGGGCGCAGGGCATCAACGAGCAGTACTTC
CASSLWAQGINEQYF
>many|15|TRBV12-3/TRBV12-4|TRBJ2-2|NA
TGTGCCAGCAGAGGAGAGGTACACAACACCGGGGAGCTGTTTTTT
CASRGEVHNTGELFF
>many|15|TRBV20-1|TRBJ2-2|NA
TGCAGCCCCGGAGGGGAGGGGGCGCACACCGGGGAGCTGTTTTTT
CSPGGEGAHTGELFF
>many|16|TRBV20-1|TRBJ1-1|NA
TGCAGTGCTGAGCCGACAGGTTCCCAACGGTGGACTGAAGCTTTCTTT
CSAEPTGSQRWTEAFF
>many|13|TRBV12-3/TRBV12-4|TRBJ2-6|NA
TGTGCCAGCATTCTGGCTGGGGCCAACGTCCTGACTTTC
CASILAGANVLTF
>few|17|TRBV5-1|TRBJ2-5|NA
TGCGCCAGCAGCACGCCCCGGGCAGGAGAGTACCAAGAGACCCAGTACTTC
CASSTPRAGEYQETQYF
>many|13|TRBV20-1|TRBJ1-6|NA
TGCAGTGCTAGGGCCTTCTATAATTCACCCCTCCACTTT
CSARAFYNSPLHF
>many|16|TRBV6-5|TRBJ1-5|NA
TGTGCCAGCAGTTACTTTCCGGGAGTTGGGTATCAGCCCCAGCATTTT
CASSYFPGVGYQPQHF
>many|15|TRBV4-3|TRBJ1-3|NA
TGCGCCAGCAGCCCGACGGGATCTTCTGGAAACACCATATATTTT
CASSPTGSSGNTIYF
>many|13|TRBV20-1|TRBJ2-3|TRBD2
TGCAGTGCCCGACTAGCGGGGGCAGATACGCAGTATTTT
CSARLAGADTQYF
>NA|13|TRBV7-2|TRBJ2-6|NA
TGTGCCAGCAGCCCCCGAGGGGCCAACGTCCTGACTTTC
CASSPRGANVLTF
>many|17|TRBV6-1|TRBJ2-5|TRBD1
TGTGCCAGCAGCACCCTACCGGGACAGGGCGTTCAAGAGACCCAGTACTTC
CASSTLPGQGVQETQYF
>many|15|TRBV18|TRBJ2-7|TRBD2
TGTGCCAGCTCACCAGCTAGCGGCCCCTCCTACGAGCAGTACTTC
CASSPASGPSYEQYF
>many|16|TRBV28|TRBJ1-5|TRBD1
TGTGCCAGCAGTTTATTATTCAGGGGGCGAAATCAGCCCCAGCATTTT
CASSLLFRGRNQPQHF
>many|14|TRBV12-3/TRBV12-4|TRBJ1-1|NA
TGTGCCAGCAGAAATAGCTGGGTTTTGACTGAAGCTTTCTTT
CASRNSWVLTEAFF
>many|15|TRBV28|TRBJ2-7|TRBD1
TGTGCCAGCAGTCGAACCCAGGGGGTCCCCTACGAGCAGTACTTC
CASSRTQGVPYEQYF
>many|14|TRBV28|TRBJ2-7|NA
TGTGCCAGCAGCCAGGAGACTGGGACCTACGAGCAGTACTTC
CASSQETGTYEQYF
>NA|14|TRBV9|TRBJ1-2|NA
TGTGCCAGCATCCGAGCGACAGGATCTGGTGGCTACACCTTC
CASIRATGSGGYTF
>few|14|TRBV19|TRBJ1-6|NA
TGTGCCAGTAGTGTGGGGACTGAGAATTCACCCCTCCACTTT
CASSVGTENSPLHF
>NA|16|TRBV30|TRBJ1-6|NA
TGTGCCTGGAACCCCCCTCCTGGACAGCCAAATTCACCCCTCCACTTT
CAWNPPPGQPNSPLHF
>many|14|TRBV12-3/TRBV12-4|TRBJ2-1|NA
TGTGCCAGCAGCATTAAAAGATACGGCGATGAGCAGTTCTTC
CASSIKRYGDEQFF
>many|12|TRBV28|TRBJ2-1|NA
TGTGCCAGCACTCAGGGGAGGAATGAGCAGTTCTTC
CASTQGRNEQFF
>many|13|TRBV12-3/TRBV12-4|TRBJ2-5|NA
TGTGCCAGCAGTTCAGACAGGAAAGAGACCCAGTACTTC
CASSSDRKETQYF
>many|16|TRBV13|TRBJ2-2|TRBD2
TGTGCCAGCAGCCTTCGAGCGGGAGTGGGCACCGGGGAGCTGTTTTTT
CASSLRAGVGTGELFF
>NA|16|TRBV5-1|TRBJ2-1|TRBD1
TGCGCCAGCAGCTTGGCCATGGGACAGCATTACAATGAGCAGTTCTTC
CASSLAMGQHYNEQFF